This T cell receptor beta chain was identified in a study of OX40 agonist ivuxolimab in advanced cancers. Regarding this clone: The antigen is undetermined.

TCRdb's table, derived via immunoSEQ multiplex PCR, lists solely in-frame clones and lacks some. Of around 83,000 clones listed, about 88% are singletons. Study outcomes and limitations: CD4+ T cells averaged fewer expanded clones than CD8+ T cells.

Trimming cost V 3 bases and J 2 bases; bases outside gene matches: 7. Germline V gives CDR1 SGDLS, CDR2 YYNGEE. This CDR3 has 16 residues. Here the sequenced sample was CD4+ or CD8+ T cells sorted from blood, taken in a trial of the OX40 agonist ivuxolimab. The source is an adult with an advanced solid tumor such as melanoma, head and neck, liver or kidney cancer. The chain uses TRBV9 and TRBJ2-1, with 8 nucleotides matching TRBD2. CDR3: CASSGVAGLPYNEQFF. For the CDR3, the DNA is TGTGCCAGCAGCGGAGTAGCGGGATTACCCTACAATGAGCAGTTCTTC.